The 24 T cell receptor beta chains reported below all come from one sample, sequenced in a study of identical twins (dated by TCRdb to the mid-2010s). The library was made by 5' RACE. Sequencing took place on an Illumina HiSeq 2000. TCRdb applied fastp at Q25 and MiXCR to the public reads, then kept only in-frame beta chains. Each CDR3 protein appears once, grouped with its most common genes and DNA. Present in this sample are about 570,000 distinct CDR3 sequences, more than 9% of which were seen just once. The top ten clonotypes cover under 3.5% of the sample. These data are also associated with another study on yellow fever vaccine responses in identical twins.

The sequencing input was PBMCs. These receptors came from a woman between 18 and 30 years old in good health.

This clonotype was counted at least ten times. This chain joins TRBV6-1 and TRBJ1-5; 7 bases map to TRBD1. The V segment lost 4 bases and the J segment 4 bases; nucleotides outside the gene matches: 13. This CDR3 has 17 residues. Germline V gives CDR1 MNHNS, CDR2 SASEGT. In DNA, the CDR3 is TGTGCCAGCAGTGTGCCGGGACAGTCGAGTCGTAATCAGCCCCAGCATTTT. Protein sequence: CASSVPGQSSRNQPQHF.

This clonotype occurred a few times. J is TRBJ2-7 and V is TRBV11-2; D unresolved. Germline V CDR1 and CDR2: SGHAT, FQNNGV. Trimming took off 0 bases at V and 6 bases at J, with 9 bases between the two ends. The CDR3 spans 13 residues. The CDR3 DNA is TGTGCCAGCAGCTTAGAGGTTACGACCGAGCAGTACTTC. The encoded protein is CASSLEVTTEQYF.

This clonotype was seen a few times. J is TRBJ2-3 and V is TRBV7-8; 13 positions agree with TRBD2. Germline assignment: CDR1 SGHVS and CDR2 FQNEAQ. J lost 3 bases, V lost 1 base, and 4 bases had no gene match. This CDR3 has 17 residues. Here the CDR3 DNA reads TGTGCCAGCAGCTTAGGGACTAGCGGGAGAGGGACAGATACGCAGTATTTT. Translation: CASSLGTSGRGTDTQYF.

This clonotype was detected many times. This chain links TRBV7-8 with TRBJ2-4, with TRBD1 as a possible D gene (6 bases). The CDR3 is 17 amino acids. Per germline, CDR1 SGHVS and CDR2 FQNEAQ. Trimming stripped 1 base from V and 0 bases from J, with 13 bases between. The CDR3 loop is CASSLGNRERAKNIQYF. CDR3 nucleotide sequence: TGTGCCAGCAGCTTAGGGAACAGGGAGCGAGCCAAAAACATTCAGTACTTC.

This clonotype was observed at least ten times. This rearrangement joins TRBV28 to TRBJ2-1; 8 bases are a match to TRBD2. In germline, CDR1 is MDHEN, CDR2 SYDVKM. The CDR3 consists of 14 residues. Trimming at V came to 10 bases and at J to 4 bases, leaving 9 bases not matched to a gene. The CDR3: CANSAGALYNEQFF. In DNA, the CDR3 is TGTGCCAATTCAGCGGGGGCGTTGTACAATGAGCAGTTCTTC.

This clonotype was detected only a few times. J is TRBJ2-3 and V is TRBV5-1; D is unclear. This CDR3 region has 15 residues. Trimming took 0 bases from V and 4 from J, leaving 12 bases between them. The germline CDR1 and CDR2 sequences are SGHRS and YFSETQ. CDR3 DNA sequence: TGCGCCAGCAGCTTGGCTCCAGGTTCCGCAGATACGCAGTATTTT. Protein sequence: CASSLAPGSADTQYF.

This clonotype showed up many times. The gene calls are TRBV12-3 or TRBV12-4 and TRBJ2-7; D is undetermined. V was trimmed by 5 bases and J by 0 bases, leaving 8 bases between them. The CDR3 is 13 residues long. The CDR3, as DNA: TGTGCCAGCAGTGGACGGAGCTCCTACGAGCAGTACTTC. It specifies CASSGRSSYEQYF.

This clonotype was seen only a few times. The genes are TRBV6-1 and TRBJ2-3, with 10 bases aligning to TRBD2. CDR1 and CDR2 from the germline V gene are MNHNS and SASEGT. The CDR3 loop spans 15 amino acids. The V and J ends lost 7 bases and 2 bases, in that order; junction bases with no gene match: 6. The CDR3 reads CASIGAGGNTDTQYF. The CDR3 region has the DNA TGTGCCAGCATCGGAGCGGGGGGGAACACAGATACGCAGTATTTT.

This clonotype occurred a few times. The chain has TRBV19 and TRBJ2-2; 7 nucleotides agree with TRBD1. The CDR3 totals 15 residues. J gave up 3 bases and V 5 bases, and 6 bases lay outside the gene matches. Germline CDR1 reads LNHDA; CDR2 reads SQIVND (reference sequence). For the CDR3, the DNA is TGTGCCAGTAGTCCCCGACAGGGCTACACCGGGGAGCTGTTTTTT. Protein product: CASSPRQGYTGELFF.

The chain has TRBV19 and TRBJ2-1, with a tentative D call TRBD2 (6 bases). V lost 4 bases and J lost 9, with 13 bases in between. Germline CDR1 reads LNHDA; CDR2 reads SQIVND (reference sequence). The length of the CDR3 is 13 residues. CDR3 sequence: CASSKRLDGEQFF. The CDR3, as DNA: TGTGCCAGTAGTAAACGACTAGATGGTGAGCAGTTCTTC.

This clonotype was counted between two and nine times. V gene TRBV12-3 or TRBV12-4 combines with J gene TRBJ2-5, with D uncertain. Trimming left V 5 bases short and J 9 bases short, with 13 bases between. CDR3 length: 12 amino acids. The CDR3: CASSPTILAQYF. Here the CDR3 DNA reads TGTGCCAGCAGTCCAACGATATTGGCCCAGTACTTC.

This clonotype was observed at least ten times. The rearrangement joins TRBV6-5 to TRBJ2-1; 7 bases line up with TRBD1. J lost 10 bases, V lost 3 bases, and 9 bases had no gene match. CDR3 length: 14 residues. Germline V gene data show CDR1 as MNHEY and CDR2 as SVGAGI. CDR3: CASSYDPAGGEQFF. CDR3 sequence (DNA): TGTGCCAGCAGTTATGATCCCGCAGGGGGAGAGCAGTTCTTC.

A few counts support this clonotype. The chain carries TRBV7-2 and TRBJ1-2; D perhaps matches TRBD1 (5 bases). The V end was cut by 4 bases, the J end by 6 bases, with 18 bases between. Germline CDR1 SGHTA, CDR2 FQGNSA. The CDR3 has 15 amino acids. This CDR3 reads CASSSGSGTPHGYTF. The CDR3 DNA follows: TGTGCCAGCAGCTCCGGGTCAGGGACTCCCCATGGCTACACCTTC.

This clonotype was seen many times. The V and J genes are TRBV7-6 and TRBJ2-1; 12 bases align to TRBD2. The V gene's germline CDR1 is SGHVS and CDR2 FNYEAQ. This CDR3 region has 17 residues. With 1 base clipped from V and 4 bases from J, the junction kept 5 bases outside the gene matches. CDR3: CASSLVGGTSGYNEQFF. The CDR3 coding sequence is TGTGCCAGCAGCTTAGTGGGGGGGACTAGCGGGTACAATGAGCAGTTCTTC.

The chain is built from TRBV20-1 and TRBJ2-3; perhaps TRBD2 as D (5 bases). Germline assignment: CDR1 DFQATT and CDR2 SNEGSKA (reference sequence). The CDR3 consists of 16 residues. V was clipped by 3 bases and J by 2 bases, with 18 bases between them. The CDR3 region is CSASEGPWGVTDTQYF. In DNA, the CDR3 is TGCAGTGCTAGTGAGGGTCCCTGGGGTGTCACAGATACGCAGTATTTT.

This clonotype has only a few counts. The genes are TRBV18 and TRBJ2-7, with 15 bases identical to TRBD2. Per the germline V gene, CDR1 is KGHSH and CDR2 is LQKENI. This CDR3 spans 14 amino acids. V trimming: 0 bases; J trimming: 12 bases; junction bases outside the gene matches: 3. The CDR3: CASSPPGLAGGLYF. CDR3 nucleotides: TGTGCCAGCTCACCACCGGGACTAGCGGGAGGACTGTACTTC.

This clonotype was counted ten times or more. The CDR3 nucleotides read TGTGCCAGCAGAGGACTAGCGGGGGGGCCGAGTACCGGGGAGCTGTTTTTT. This codes for CASRGLAGGPSTGELFF. The rearrangement joins TRBV27 to TRBJ2-2, with TRBD2 matching 15 bases. CDR3 length equals 17 residues. Germline V gives CDR1 MNHEY, CDR2 SMNVEV (reference sequence). The V and J ends lost 6 bases and 5 bases, in that order; junction bases with no gene match: 7.

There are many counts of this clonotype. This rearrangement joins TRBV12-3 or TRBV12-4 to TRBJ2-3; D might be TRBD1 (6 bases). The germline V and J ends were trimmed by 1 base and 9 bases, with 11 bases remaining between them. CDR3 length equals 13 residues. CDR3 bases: TGTGCCAGCAGTTTAGGAGGACAGCAGACGCAGTATTTT. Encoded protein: CASSLGGQQTQYF.

The chain's CDR3 is CASSQSWGGIEVYEQYF. The CDR3, as DNA: TGTGCCAGCAGCCAAAGCTGGGGGGGGATCGAAGTCTACGAGCAGTACTTC. The chain uses TRBV11-2 and TRBJ2-7; TRBD2 matches at 7 bases. V lost 5 bases, J lost 3 bases, and 16 bases stayed unmatched. The CDR3 spans 17 residues. From germline, CDR1 is SGHAT and CDR2 FQNNGV.

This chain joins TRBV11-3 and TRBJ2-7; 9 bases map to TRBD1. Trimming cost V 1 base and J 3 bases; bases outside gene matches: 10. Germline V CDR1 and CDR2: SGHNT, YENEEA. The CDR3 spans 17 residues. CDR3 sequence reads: CASSLGYGQGKNYEQYF. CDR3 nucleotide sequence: TGTGCCAGCAGCTTAGGATACGGACAGGGGAAGAACTACGAGCAGTACTTC.

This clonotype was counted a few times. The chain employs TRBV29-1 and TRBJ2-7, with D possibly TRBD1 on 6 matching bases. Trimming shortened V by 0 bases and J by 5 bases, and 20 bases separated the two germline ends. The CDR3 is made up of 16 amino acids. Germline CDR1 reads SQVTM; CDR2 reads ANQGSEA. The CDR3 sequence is CSVEDPLAQGINEQYF. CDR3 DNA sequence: TGCAGCGTTGAAGATCCGCTGGCCCAGGGGATCAACGAGCAGTACTTC.

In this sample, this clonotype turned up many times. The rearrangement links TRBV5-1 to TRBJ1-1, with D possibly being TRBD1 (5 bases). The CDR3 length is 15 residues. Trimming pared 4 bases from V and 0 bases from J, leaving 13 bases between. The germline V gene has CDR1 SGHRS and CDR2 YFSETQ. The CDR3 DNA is TGCGCCAGCAGCCCGGGACTGAACATGAACACTGAAGCTTTCTTT. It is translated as CASSPGLNMNTEAFF.

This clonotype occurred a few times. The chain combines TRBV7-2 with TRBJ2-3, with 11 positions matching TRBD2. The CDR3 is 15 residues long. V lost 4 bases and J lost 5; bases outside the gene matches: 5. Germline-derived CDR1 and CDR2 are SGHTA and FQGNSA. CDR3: CASSSTSGTLDTQYF. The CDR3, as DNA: TGTGCCAGCAGCTCGACTAGCGGGACGTTAGATACGCAGTATTTT. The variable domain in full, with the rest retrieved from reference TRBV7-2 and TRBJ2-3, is GAGVSQSPSNKVTEKGKDVELRCDPISGHTALYWYRQSLGQGLEFLIYFQGNSAPDKSGLPSDRFSAERTGGSVSTLTIQRTQQEDSAVYLCASSSTSGTLDTQYFGPGTRLTVL.

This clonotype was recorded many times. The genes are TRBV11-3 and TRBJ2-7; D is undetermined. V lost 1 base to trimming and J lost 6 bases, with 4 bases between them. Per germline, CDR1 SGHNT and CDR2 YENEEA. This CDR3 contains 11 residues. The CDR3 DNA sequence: TGTGCCAGCAGCTTAGCACCCGAGCAGTACTTC. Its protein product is CASSLAPEQYF.